Each of the 5 T cell receptor beta chains below was sequenced from the same sample in a study of blood T cell repertoires in COVID-19. The data were produced by immunoSEQ multiplex PCR, yet TCRdb's version contains in-frame clones alone and is incomplete. This sample yields around 210,000 clones, of which approximately 85% are seen a single time; roughly 5% belongs to the top ten. The sequenced sample was peripheral blood. The receptors derive from a man aged 45-60 years with COVID-19, enrolled during active disease.

V usage is TRBV19 and J usage is TRBJ2-1; TRBD2 agrees at 10 bases. Trimming took 6 bases from V and 7 from J; bases not matched to a gene: 6. In germline, CDR1 is LNHDA, CDR2 SQIVND (reference sequence). The CDR3 length is 14 residues. The CDR3 sequence is CASSSGGARNEQFF. Here the CDR3 DNA reads TGTGCCAGTAGCAGCGGGGGGGCCCGGAATGAGCAGTTCTTC.

The chain recombines TRBV6-5 with TRBJ1-4; 7 nucleotides agree with TRBD1. CDR1 is MNHEY, CDR2 SVGAGI, per germline. After removal of 6 bases from V and 8 bases from J, the junction contained 12 bases not matched to a gene. CDR3 length equals 15 residues. The DNA of the CDR3 is TGTGCCAGCAGGGCGAGGGACAGCCAAGGGGAAAAACTGTTTTTT. Its protein is CASRARDSQGEKLFF.

This chain joins TRBV19 and TRBJ2-6; weak D call: TRBD1 (5 bases). With 3 bases removed from V and 3 bases from J, the gap between germline ends came to 9 bases. Germline V gives CDR1 LNHDA, CDR2 SQIVND (reference sequence). The CDR3 covers 15 residues. The CDR3 sequence is CASSIPGLGANVLTF. CDR3 nucleotide sequence: TGTGCCAGTAGTATTCCAGGGCTTGGGGCCAACGTCCTGACTTTC.

This chain connects TRBV5-1 to TRBJ2-2, with D unresolved. V was pared by 3 bases and J by 3 bases, with 6 bases between. The germline gives CDR1 SGHRS, CDR2 YFSETQ. The CDR3 extends over 13 amino acids. DNA of the CDR3: TGCGCCAGCAGCTCACACGACACCGGGGAGCTGTTTTTT. It encodes CASSSHDTGELFF.

This chain joins TRBV5-1 and TRBJ1-6; TRBD1 aligns across 11 bases. This CDR3 comprises 16 residues. CDR1 is SGHRS and CDR2 is YFSETQ in the germline V gene. V lost 4 bases to trimming and J lost 9 bases; unmatched junction nucleotides: 9. CDR3 nucleotide sequence: TGCGCCAGCAGCAATGACGCGGGACAGGGGGGTTCACCCCTCCACTTT. Residues: CASSNDAGQGGSPLHF.